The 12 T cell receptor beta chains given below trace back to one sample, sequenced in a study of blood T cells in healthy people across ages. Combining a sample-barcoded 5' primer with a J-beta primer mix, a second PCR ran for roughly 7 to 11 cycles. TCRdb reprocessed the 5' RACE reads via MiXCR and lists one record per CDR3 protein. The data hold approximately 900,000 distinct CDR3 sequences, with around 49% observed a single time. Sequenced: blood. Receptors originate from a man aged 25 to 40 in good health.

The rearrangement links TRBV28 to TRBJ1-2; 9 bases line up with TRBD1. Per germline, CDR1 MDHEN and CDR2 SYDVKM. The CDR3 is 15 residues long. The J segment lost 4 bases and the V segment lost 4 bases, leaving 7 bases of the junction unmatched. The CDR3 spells CASSSPGTGIYGYTF. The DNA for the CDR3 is TGTGCCAGCAGTTCGCCTGGGACAGGGATCTATGGCTACACCTTC.

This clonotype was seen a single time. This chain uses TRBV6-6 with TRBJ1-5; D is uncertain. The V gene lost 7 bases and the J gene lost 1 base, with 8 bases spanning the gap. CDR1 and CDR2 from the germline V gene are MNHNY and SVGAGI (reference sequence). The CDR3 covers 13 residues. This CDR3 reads CASNPKSNQPQHF. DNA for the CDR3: TGTGCCAGCAACCCAAAAAGCAATCAGCCCCAGCATTTT.

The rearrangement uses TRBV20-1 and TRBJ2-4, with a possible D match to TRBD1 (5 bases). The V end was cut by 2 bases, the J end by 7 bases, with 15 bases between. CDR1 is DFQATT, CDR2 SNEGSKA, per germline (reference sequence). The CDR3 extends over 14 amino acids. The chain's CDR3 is CSARQGLMGNIQYF. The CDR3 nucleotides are TGCAGTGCTAGACAGGGCCTGATGGGGAACATTCAGTACTTC.

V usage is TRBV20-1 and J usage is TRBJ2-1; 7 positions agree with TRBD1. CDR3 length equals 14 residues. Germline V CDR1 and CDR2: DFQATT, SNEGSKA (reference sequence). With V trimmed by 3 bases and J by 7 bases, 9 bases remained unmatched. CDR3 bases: TGCAGTGCTAGTCAGCGTCTCAGGGGGAATGAGCAGTTCTTC. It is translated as CSASQRLRGNEQFF.

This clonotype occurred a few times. CDR3 residues: CASSPGKATYTEAFF. The DNA for the CDR3 is TGCGCCAGCAGCCCCGGGAAGGCAACGTACACTGAAGCTTTCTTT. The chain uses TRBV4-3 and TRBJ1-1; D is ambiguous. This CDR3 is 15 amino acids long. Per germline, CDR1 LGHNA and CDR2 YSLEER. The V gene lost 4 bases and the J gene lost 3 bases, with 15 bases spanning the gap.

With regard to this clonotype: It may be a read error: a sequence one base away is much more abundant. The CDR3 is CASSPPDSRGSYEQYF. The CDR3 DNA sequence: TGTGCCAGCTCACCACCGGACAGTCGTGGGTCCTACGAGCAGTACTTC. This sequence joins TRBV18 and TRBJ2-7; TRBD1 is a possible D gene (6 bases). CDR1 is KGHSH, CDR2 LQKENI, per germline. This CDR3 region has 16 residues. V was shortened by 0 bases and J by 1 base, with 13 bases between the two germline ends.

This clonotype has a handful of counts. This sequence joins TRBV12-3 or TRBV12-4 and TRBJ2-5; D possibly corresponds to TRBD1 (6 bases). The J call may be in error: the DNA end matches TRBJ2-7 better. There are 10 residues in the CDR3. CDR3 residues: CASGTPEQYF. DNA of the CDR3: TGTGCCAGCGGGACACCCGAGCAGTACTTC.

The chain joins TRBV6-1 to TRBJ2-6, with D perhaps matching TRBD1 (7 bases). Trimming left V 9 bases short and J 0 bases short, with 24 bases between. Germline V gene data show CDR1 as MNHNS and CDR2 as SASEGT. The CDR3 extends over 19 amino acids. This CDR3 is CASFEDRDLHNSGANVLTF. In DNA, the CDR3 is TGTGCCAGTTTCGAAGACAGGGACTTACACAACTCTGGGGCCAACGTCCTGACTTTC.

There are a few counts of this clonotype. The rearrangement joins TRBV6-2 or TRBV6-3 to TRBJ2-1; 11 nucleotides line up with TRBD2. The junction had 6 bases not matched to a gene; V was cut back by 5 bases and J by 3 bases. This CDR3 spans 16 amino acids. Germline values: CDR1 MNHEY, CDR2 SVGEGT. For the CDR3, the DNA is TGTGCCAGCAGTCTCCTTAGCGGGGGGGTCTACAATGAGCAGTTCTTC. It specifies CASSLLSGGVYNEQFF.

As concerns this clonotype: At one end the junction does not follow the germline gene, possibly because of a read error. CDR3 in amino acids: CASSLAPFSSYSEQFF. In DNA form, the CDR3 reads TGTGCTAGCTCTCTTGCCCCTTTTAGCTCCTACAGTGAGCAGTTCTTC. V is TRBV7-7 and J is TRBJ2-1; D is unclear. CDR1 and CDR2 (germline): SSHAT, FNYEAQ (reference sequence). The CDR3 totals 16 residues.

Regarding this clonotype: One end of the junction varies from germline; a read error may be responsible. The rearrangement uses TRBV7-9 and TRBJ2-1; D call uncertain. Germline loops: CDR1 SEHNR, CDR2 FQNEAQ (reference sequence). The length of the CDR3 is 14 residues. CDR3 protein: CTSSPRLVYNEQFF. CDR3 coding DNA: TGTACCAGCAGCCCGAGGCTAGTCTACAATGAGCAGTTCTTC.

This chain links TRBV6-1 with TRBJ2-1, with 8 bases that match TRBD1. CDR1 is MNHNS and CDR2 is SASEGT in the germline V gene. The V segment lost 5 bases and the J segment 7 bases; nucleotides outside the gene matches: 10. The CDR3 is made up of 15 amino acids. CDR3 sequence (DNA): TGTGCCAGCAGTCCCCGGACAGGGTACTGGAATGAGCAGTTCTTC. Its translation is CASSPRTGYWNEQFF.